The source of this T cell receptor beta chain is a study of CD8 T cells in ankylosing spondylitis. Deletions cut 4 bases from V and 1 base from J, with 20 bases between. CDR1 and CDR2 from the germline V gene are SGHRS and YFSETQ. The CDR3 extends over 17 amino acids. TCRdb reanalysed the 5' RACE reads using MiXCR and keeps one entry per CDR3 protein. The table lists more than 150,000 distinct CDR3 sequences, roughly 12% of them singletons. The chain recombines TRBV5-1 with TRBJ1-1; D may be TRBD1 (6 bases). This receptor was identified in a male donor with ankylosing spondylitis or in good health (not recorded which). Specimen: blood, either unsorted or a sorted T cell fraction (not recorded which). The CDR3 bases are TGCGCCAGCAGCCCGGGCCCGGGGGGCGGTTGGAACACTGAAGCTTTCTTT. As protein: CASSPGPGGGWNTEAFF.